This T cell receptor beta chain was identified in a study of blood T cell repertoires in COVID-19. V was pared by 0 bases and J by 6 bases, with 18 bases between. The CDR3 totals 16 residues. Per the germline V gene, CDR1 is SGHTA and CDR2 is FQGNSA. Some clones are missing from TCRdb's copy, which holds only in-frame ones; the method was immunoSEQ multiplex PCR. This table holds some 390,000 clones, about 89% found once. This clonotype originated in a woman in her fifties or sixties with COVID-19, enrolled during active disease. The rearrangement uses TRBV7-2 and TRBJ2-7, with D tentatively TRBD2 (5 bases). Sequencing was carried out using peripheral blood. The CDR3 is CASSLAPVALAGEQYF. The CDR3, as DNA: TGTGCCAGCAGCTTAGCTCCCGTCGCACTGGCGGGCGAGCAGTACTTC.